Described below is a single TCR beta chain sequence and its context. This clonotype has a count of ten or more. What this receptor recognizes is not known. It has no much larger one-base neighbor in the sample; base qualities were not kept. Via the germline V gene, CDR1 is SGHRS and CDR2 YFSETQ. At the junction V is shortened by 2 bases and J by 5 bases, with 16 bases in between. From cysteine to phenylalanine, the CDR3 is 16 amino acids long. Here the CDR3 DNA is all that survives: 48 bases in frame from base 1. The library relied on multiplex PCR. TCRdb names Illumina HiSeq 4000 as the instrument used. CDR3 regions were amplified by Arm-PCR with iRepertoire HTBI primers to construct TCR beta libraries. Before sequencing, the PCR products underwent gel purification. In the authors' own workflow: Gene usage analysis of CDR3 amino acid clonotypes used the 55 to 65 TRBV and 11 to 15 TRBJ segments found across samples. COPE and FqMerger were used to merge filtered high-quality paired reads into contigs. BLAST was used to align contigs to IMGT TRBV, TRBD and TRBJ reference genes, and CDR3 was defined according to IMGT. Highly expanded clones were defined as clonotypes with a frequency above 0.1%. Shannon entropy served as the measure of repertoire diversity, while the Gini coefficient captured V-J evenness. A clonotype found in more than one individual was treated as public. TCRdb redid the processing of the public reads, applying fastp at Q25 and MiXCR, and retained in-frame beta chains. For every CDR3 protein sequence, its rows merge into one entry that carries the most common genes and DNA. The V and J calls shown here were made by TCRdb, not taken from the authors' results. The sample profile shows around 460,000 distinct CDR3 sequences; around 13% of them were found once. Roughly 18% of the sample comes from the top ten.

Read against the paper, the sample's time point label means: newly diagnosed GD, antithyroid drugs for less than 3 months. RNA was extracted from PBMCs in TRIzol for both TCR sequencing and RNA sequencing. The diagnosis of Graves' disease was made according to American Thyroid Association guidelines. Patients were recruited from an endocrinology department in Xi'an, China. From each patient, 8 to 10 milliliters of peripheral blood was collected into an EDTA anticoagulant tube. Ficoll Paque Plus density gradient separation was used to isolate PBMCs, and no further T cell sorting was done. An Agilent 2100 Bioanalyzer and agarose gel were used to check RNA quality, while a NanoDrop 2000 measured RNA concentration. The sample is drawn from a study of regulatory T cells in long-lasting Graves disease (dated by TCRdb to about 2021). For the study in its entirety: In the newly diagnosed Graves' disease group, patients had been taking antithyroid drugs for less than 3 months. This study used TCR sequencing and RNA sequencing of peripheral blood to compare persistent Graves' disease patients against newly diagnosed Graves' disease patients. The study was conducted in China and was registered as a clinical trial. A total of about 33 samples underwent TCR sequencing, from about 13 patients with persistent Graves' disease and 20 patients with newly diagnosed Graves' disease.

Study-level results and caveats: As a limitation, the authors acknowledged that the small sample size may reduce accuracy. Preferential use of TRBV28, TRBJ1-2 and TRBJ2-5 was observed in persistent disease, whereas TRBV20-1 and TRBJ2-1 were favored in newly diagnosed disease. Because the primary lesion, thyroid tissue, could not be accessed, the study looked at peripheral blood alone. Persistent Graves' disease patients showed lower TCR Shannon entropy and fewer highly expanded clones than newly diagnosed patients, suggesting clonal expansion. A larger number of public clonotypes was shared among persistent patients (about 2,700) than among newly diagnosed patients (roughly 930). Sequencing and analysis were restricted to the TCR beta chain.

The data also belong to a second study, concerning T cells in Graves' hyperthyroidism and ophthalmopathy. The second study reports: Stable Graves' hyperthyroidism was defined as the absence of progression to ophthalmopathy over 18 months of follow-up. Hyperthyroidism patients were newly diagnosed, with disease duration under 2 months, and aged 18 to 65 years. Exclusion was applied to patients with uncontrolled infections, other autoimmune diseases, pregnancy or lactation. Diagnoses relied on clinical symptoms, serum thyroxine and TRAb, thyroid ultrasound and orbital computed tomography. A first-round RT-PCR of the TCR CDR3 used the HTBI primer set with the Qiagen OneStep RT-PCR kit. Most expanded thyroid clonotypes (frequency above 0.001) were also detected in blood, a finding suggesting that blood repertoires may reflect thyroid immune responses. In cross-validation, a model built on a 13 V-J signature told ophthalmopathy apart from stable hyperthyroidism with 85% to 90% sensitivity and roughly 82% specificity, and in testing the same model reached 80%/75%. In validation, the model predicted progression to ophthalmopathy a median of about 6 months before onset, with over 60% sensitivity and about 75% specificity. To identify TCR V-J signatures that set the groups apart, the researchers used a discovery cohort of more than 95 patients, made up of roughly 40 with Graves' ophthalmopathy and 57 with stable Graves' hyperthyroidism. Prospective prediction of ophthalmopathy was tested in an independent validation cohort consisting of fewer than 20 hyperthyroidism patients and approximately 16 patients who later progressed to ophthalmopathy. The roughly 100 discovery patients were divided at random into training and test sets in a 7:3 ratio. In addition, the study compared T-cell repertoires in thyroid tissue and in blood from roughly six Graves' hyperthyroidism patients. Following sampling, methimazole starting at 30 mg daily was given to hyperthyroidism patients, and high-dose intravenous methylprednisolone was given to ophthalmopathy patients. The libraries were constructed in a second round of multiplex PCR and then size-selected and purified. The libraries were sequenced on an Illumina HiSeq2000 using paired-end 100 bp reads. Raw data were processed with SOAPnuke, discarding reads with adapters, uncalled bases, mean Phred below 15, or no exact constant-primer or identifier match. High-quality paired reads were merged with COPE v1.2.5, and unique nucleotide sequences were defined as clonotypes. MiTCR v1.1 was used to align the clonotypes against IMGT TRBV, TRBD and TRBJ reference segments. The analysis included only V-J combinations with a frequency above 0.0001, which together covered around 99% of the repertoires. The TCS score was defined as the ratio of F50 (clonal expansion) to E x V (chaos), calculated using BLOSUM62-based TCRdist between CDR3 peptides within each V-J. Welch's t-statistics and random forest reduced several hundred V-J features to 13, which were used in a naive Bayes classifier (R e1071). Sample size was not statistically predetermined, and blinding of investigators to group allocation was not performed. According to the paper, TCR Vbeta CDR3 sequencing was carried out on 135 peripheral blood samples, which came from 40 to 45 ophthalmopathy, about 75 hyperthyroidism and roughly 17 progressor patients.

The source material was peripheral blood mononuclear cells (PBMCs), sampled at new diagnosis, from a patient treated with antithyroid drugs. The sequence is built from TRBV5-1 and TRBJ2-2, with a tentative D gene TRBD1 over 5 matching bases. This TCR was recovered from a woman aged 45-60 years with Graves disease. Donor details come from another sample of the same person, matched by shared clones. The DNA reads as follows: TGCGCCAGCAGCTTCGGTGGGCAGGGCCCGACCGGGGAGCTGTTTTTT. The resulting protein is CASSFGGQGPTGELFF.